This T cell receptor (beta chain) was sequenced during a study of glioma-infiltrating T cells. The CDR3 contains 14 residues. V lost 2 bases and J 2 bases, leaving 9 bases between the germline ends. Germline-derived CDR1 and CDR2 are MNHEY and SMNVEV (reference sequence). TCR alpha and beta CDR3 regions were amplified from RNA using iRepertoire nested multiplex PCR. Via MiXCR, TCRdb re-called the multiplex PCR reads, giving one row per CDR3 protein. Of under 200,000 distinct CDR3 sequences in the sample, more than 35% are singletons; the top ten hold 5% to 5.5%. This clonotype has at least ten counts.

Sequencing used glioma tissue, nonneoplastic brain tissue, or PBMCs (not recorded which). The rearrangement uses TRBV27 and TRBJ1-1; D unclear. The clonotype originates from a human donor with low-grade glioma or glioblastoma, undergoing nonglioma brain surgery, or in good health (not recorded which). The CDR3 sequence is CASSLNSGNTEAFF. The CDR3 region has the DNA TGTGCCAGCAGTTTAAACAGTGGAAACACTGAAGCTTTCTTT.